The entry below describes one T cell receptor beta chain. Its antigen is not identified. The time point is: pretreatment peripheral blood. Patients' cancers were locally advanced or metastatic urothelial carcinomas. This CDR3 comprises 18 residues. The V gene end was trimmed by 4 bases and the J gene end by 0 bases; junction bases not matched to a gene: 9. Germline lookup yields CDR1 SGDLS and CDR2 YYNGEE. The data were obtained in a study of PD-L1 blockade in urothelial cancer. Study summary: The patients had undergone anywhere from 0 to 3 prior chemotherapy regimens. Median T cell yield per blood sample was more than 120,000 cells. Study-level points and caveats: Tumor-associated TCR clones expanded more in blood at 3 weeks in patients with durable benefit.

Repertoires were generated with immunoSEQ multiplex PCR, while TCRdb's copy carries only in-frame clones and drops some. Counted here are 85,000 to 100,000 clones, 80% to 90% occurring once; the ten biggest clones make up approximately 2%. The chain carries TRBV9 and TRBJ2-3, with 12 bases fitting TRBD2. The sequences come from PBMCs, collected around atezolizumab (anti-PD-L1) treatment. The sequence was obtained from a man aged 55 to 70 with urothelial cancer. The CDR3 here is CASSRSILAGGSTDTQYF. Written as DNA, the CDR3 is TGTGCCAGCAGCCGGAGCATACTAGCGGGGGGAAGCACAGATACGCAGTATTTT.